This T cell receptor beta chain derives from a study of cytomegalovirus exposure and HLA in healthy donors. On this clone: Its matching antigen is unknown.

PCR employed 60 Vbeta and 13 Jbeta primers. The table came from immunoSEQ multiplex PCR; TCRdb's copy has only in-frame clones and leaves some out. Of 150,000 to 200,000 clones listed, around 81% were seen once; the top ten hold roughly 2%. Study conclusions and caveats: For TCR beta chains, V- and J-gene trimming was later linked to a missense DCLRE1C variant. In a later analysis, the majority of CMV-associated beta chains seemingly showed HLA restriction. Immune exposure information available was restricted to CMV serostatus.

This TCR came from a woman in her 30s in good health and CMV-seronegative. The sequenced sample consisted of PBMCs.

The chain's CDR3 is CASSSGTDYEQYF. Written as DNA, the CDR3 is TGTGCCAGCAGCTCCGGGACAGACTACGAGCAGTACTTC. The chain has TRBV7-8 and TRBJ2-7, with 7 nucleotides matching TRBD1. The V gene end was trimmed by 4 bases and the J gene end by 3 bases; junction bases not matched to a gene: 3. Germline V gene lookup returns CDR1 SGHVS and CDR2 FQNEAQ. The CDR3 totals 13 residues.